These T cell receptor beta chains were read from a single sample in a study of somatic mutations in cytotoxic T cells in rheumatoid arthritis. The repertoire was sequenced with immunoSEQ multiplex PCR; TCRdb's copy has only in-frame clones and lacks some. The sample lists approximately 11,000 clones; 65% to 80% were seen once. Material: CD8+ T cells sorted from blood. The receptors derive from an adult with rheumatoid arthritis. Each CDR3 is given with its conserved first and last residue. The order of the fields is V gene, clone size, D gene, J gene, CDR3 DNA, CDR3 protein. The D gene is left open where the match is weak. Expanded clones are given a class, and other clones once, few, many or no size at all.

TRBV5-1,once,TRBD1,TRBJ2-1,TGCGCCAGCAAGACAGGGGGCTCCTACAATGAGCAGTTCTTC,CASKTGGSYNEQFF
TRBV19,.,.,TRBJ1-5,TGTGCCAGTAGAACCGGCGGGGAGCCCCAGCATTTT,CASRTGGEPQHF
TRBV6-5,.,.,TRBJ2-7,TGTGCCAGCAGCCACCGGGACGGCCCCTACGAGCAGTACTTC,CASSHRDGPYEQYF
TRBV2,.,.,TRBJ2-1,TGTGCCAGCAGTGAAGCGCTTGTAGGGTCTATCGGAGAGGGCATCGATGAGCAGTTCTTC,CASSEALVGSIGEGIDEQFF
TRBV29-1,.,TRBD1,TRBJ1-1,TGCAGCGTTGATCTCACAGGGGGCACGTATGTCTTT,CSVDLTGGTYVF
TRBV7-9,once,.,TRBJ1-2,TGTGCCAGCAGCTCCCAGAGGGTAGCGGATCGAGATGGCTACACCTTC,CASSSQRVADRDGYTF
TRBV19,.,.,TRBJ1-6,TGTGCCAGTAGTATGATGTCGACAGGCCGACCCCTCCACTTT,CASSMMSTGRPLHF
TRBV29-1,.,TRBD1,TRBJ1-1,TGCAGCGTCCCCGGGACAGGGTTGATTGAAGCTTTCTTT,CSVPGTGLIEAFF
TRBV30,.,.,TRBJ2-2,TGTGCCTGGGAGATAACGAACACCGGGGAGCTGTTTTTT,CAWEITNTGELFF
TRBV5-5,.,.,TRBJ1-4,TGTGCCAGCAGCCCCGGACAGTCTTTAGTAGAAAAACTGTTTTTT,CASSPGQSLVEKLFF
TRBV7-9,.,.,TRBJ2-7,TGTGCCAGCATCAACTCCCGGGACGGATCCTACGAGCAGTACTTC,CASINSRDGSYEQYF
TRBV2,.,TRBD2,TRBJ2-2,TGTGCCAGTAGCGGGTTGAACACCGGGGAGCTGTTTTTT,CASSGLNTGELFF
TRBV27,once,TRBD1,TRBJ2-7,TGTGCCAGCAGTTTAGGGCCAGGGGGCGACGAGCAGTACTTC,CASSLGPGGDEQYF
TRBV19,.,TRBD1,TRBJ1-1,TGTGCCAGTAGTGCCACAGGGGGCTTGAACACTGAAGCTTTCTTT,CASSATGGLNTEAFF
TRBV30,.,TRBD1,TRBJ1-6,TGTGCCTGTAGACCGGGACAGGGGTCGCATTCACCCCTCCACTTT,CACRPGQGSHSPLHF
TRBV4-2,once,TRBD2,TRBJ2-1,TGTGCCAGCAGCCAAGATCCCGCGGGGGGCCGGGTGAGTGAGCAGTTCTTC,CASSQDPAGGRVSEQFF
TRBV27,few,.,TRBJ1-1,TGTGCCAGCAGTTTGGTATTGGGGATGATGAACACTGAAGCTTTCTTT,CASSLVLGMMNTEAFF
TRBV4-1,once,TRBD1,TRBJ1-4,TGCGCCAGCAGCCAAGTATTGGGGGACAGAAATAATGAAAAACTGTTTTTT,CASSQVLGDRNNEKLFF
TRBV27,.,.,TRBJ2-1,TGTGCCAGCAGATTCAGCGGACGCCAACCGGGCAATGAGCAGTTCTTC,CASRFSGRQPGNEQFF
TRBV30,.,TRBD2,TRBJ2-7,TGTGCCTGGACGGGACTAGCGGGGGCCAACTCCTACGAGCAGTACTTC,CAWTGLAGANSYEQYF